This TCR beta chain stems from a study of blood T cell repertoires in COVID-19. In the study overall: Some COVID-19 samples were acute and others convalescent; all came from the United States, Italy and Spain.

Germline V gene lookup returns CDR1 SGHRS and CDR2 YFSETQ. The CDR3 has 14 amino acids. J was trimmed by 7 bases and V by 4 bases; bases with no gene match: 5. The study assigned cohorts using participant-reported clinical history. Sequencing used immunoSEQ multiplex PCR; TCRdb keeps in-frame clones, though not all of them. The data hold approximately 140,000 clones, with about 83% observed a single time. The chain combines TRBV5-1 with TRBJ2-3; 11 bases fit TRBD1. The clonotype was recovered from a woman between 45 and 65 years old who had been exposed to COVID-19. What was sequenced was PBMCs or T cells enriched from blood (not recorded which). This CDR3 reads CASSRGQGANTQYF. CDR3 nucleotide sequence: TGCGCCAGCAGCCGAGGACAGGGGGCTAATACGCAGTATTTT.